A selection of T cell receptor beta chains follows, all from one sample in a study of lymphopenia after photon versus proton radiotherapy. The table came from immunoSEQ multiplex PCR; TCRdb's copy has only in-frame clones and leaves some out. Of fewer than 65,000 clones listed, roughly 86% are singletons. The starting material was peripheral blood, obtained from a patient treated with photon-based radiotherapy. All receptors derive from a man aged 35-49 years with gastric cancer. CDR3s leave out the opening cysteine and the closing phenylalanine or tryptophan. The D gene is left open where the match is weak. Part of the rows lack a size; the others show once, few, many or a class for expanded clones.

ASSQDATGSGYGYT,.,TRBD1,TRBJ1-2,TRBV4-3,14
ASSLGPTGRHSYEQY,.,.,TRBJ2-7,TRBV7-2,15
ASSQDGLANYNEQF,.,.,TRBJ2-1,TRBV5-4,14
ASSAGTLGETQY,once,.,TRBJ2-5,TRBV7-9,12
ASSFKLSNSPLH,.,.,TRBJ1-6,TRBV5-4,12
ASGTGVVDTQY,.,TRBD1,TRBJ2-3,TRBV6-4,11
ASSTGTATNEKLF,.,TRBD1,TRBJ1-4,TRBV19,13
ASSFQEHYEQY,.,.,.,TRBV6-5,11
ASSLNTLPNTEAF,once,.,TRBJ1-1,TRBV5-1,13
ASSSGQGGSPLH,once,TRBD1,TRBJ1-6,TRBV6-5,12
ASSTDVIAHGELF,.,.,TRBJ2-2,TRBV18,13
ASSPDRGSGELF,.,TRBD1,TRBJ2-2,TRBV13,12
ASSPAGDNYGYT,.,.,TRBJ1-2,TRBV7-3,12
ASSLNGGTYNEQF,few,.,TRBJ2-1,TRBV7-9,13
ASSPSGTSVSGELF,.,TRBD2,TRBJ2-2,TRBV28,14
ASSPPGLFNEKLF,.,.,TRBJ1-4,TRBV4-1,13
ATSDGARGGSHEQY,.,.,TRBJ2-7,TRBV10-3,14
AWSATRTSGGSQETQY,.,TRBD2,TRBJ2-5,TRBV30,16
ASRTPGTLGGYT,.,.,TRBJ1-2,TRBV6-5,12
AWSVWNSYEQY,.,.,TRBJ2-7,TRBV30,11
ASSFVTGTFTDTQY,.,.,TRBJ2-3,TRBV7-2,14
ASTPVQIQSSYNSPLH,once,.,TRBJ1-6,TRBV27,16
ASGIPLTDYYGYT,.,.,TRBJ1-2,TRBV2,13
TSSQTGTGSEDTQY,few,.,TRBJ2-3,TRBV1,14
ASDQSTWGTGELF,.,.,TRBJ2-2,TRBV19,13
ASSYRGNTEAF,.,TRBD1,TRBJ1-1,TRBV19,11
ASSVYTDGEQY,.,.,TRBJ2-7,TRBV9,11
ASTLGEGNNLRVGELF,few,TRBD2,TRBJ2-2,TRBV7-9,16
ASSDGGGETQY,few,.,TRBJ2-5,TRBV11-3,11
ASSPMGDTQY,once,.,TRBJ2-3,TRBV18,10
ASSLGPYRSSDTQY,.,.,TRBJ2-3,TRBV11-2,14
SVEWPGQGKQY,.,TRBD1,TRBJ2-7,TRBV29-1,11